This is a list of T cell receptor beta chains from one sample in a study of beta chain features in type 1 diabetes. TCRdb's copy holds only in-frame clones and misses some; the assay was immunoSEQ multiplex PCR. Here the sample spans 50,000 or so clones, under 45% being singletons. The sequencing sample was made of Tregs from blood. These receptors were obtained from a man aged 30 to 39 with type 1 diabetes. CDR3s include the opening cysteine and the closing phenylalanine or tryptophan. The D gene is left open where the match is weak. Clone size appears in some rows only: once, few, many, or a class for an expanded clone.

d_call clone_size j_call v_call cdr3_length cdr3_aa cdr3_nt
- - TRBJ2-3 TRBV7-9 14 CASSLGENTDTQYF TGTGCCAGCAGCTTAGGGGAGAACACAGATACGCAGTATTTT
- - TRBJ2-5 TRBV10-3 15 CAISAHRDLVETQYF TGTGCCATCAGTGCGCACAGGGATCTAGTGGAGACCCAGTACTTC
- - TRBJ1-2 TRBV5-1 15 CASSLEGQGVDGYTF TGCGCCAGCAGCTTGGAGGGGCAGGGTGTGGATGGCTACACCTTC
- - TRBJ2-1 TRBV30 14 CAWNVVGGHNEQFF TGTGCCTGGAACGTAGTAGGAGGGCACAATGAGCAGTTCTTC
TRBD1 - TRBJ1-1 TRBV10-3 13 CAISAGGGTEAFF TGTGCCATCAGTGCAGGGGGCGGCACTGAAGCTTTCTTT
TRBD1 - TRBJ1-5 TRBV15 17 CATSRDGGTGAFQPQHF TGTGCCACCAGCAGAGATGGAGGGACAGGGGCTTTCCAGCCCCAGCATTTT
- few TRBJ1-4 TRBV11-2 12 CASSTGNEKLFF TGTGCCAGCTCCACGGGGAACGAAAAACTGTTTTTT
TRBD1 - TRBJ1-1 TRBV25-1 17 CASAGTASPLGYTEAFF TGTGCCAGCGCTGGGACAGCTAGTCCCCTGGGTTACACTGAAGCTTTCTTT
TRBD1 - TRBJ2-3 TRBV4-2 16 CASSQDVQGGTDTQYF TGTGCCAGCAGCCAAGATGTACAGGGGGGCACAGATACGCAGTATTTT
TRBD1 - TRBJ2-2 TRBV4-1 16 CASSHPPGQGKGELFF TGCGCCAGCAGCCATCCCCCAGGACAGGGGAAAGGGGAGCTGTTTTTT